The clone carrying this T cell receptor beta chain appeared once. Trimming pared 7 bases from V and 0 bases from J, leaving 11 bases between. Germline V gene data show CDR1 as SGHRS and CDR2 as YFSETQ. The CDR3 is made up of 15 amino acids. This entry is derived from a study of Ad26.COV2.S vaccination and SARS-CoV-2 variants. Overall study: By the intramuscular route, Ad26.COV2.S was given once, or twice 56 days apart.

Produced via immunoSEQ multiplex PCR; TCRdb's table is partial and in-frame only. This table has about 400,000 clones, over 80% appearing once. Specified treatment: about 20 received Ad26.COV2.S at low or high dose, single or two shots; about 5 received placebo; per-sample allocation not given. On day 63 after the first injection, vaccine and placebo recipients gave samples. This chain uses TRBV5-1 with TRBJ2-6; D gene ambiguous. The TCR sequence derives from a person aged 18-60 years who received the Ad26.COV2.S COVID-19 vaccine or a placebo. The material sequenced was peripheral blood, taken in a trial of Ad26.COV2.S vaccine versus placebo. In DNA form, the CDR3 reads TGCGCCAGCGGGCCCTACTCCTCTGGGGCCAACGTCCTGACTTTC. It translates to CASGPYSSGANVLTF.